Following are 29 T cell receptor beta chains from one sample sequenced in a study of shared clonotypes between healthy human individuals (dated by TCRdb to the early 2020s). Libraries were built with the immunoSEQ multiplex PCR assay. Entries here come from immuneACCESS through TCRdb and include only in-frame sequences with V and J called. Some clones fail to appear in such tables; in the studies checked, an unresolved V gene covers under half of the shortfall, and the cause of the remainder is unknown. The sample data list roughly 2 million clones, and approximately 95% of these were observed just once. 0.1% to 0.15% of the sample rests with the top ten. Sample: naive CD4+ T cells sorted from blood. The sample's cell subset or site label is to be understood as: CD45RA+ positively selected. These receptors were taken from a man aged 18 to 30 in good health.

The chain carries TRBV5-1 and TRBJ2-5; a possible D gene is TRBD1 (6 bases). Germline V gives CDR1 SGHRS, CDR2 YFSETQ. The CDR3 contains 13 residues. Trimming removed 7 bases from V and 5 bases from J, with 15 bases in between. CDR3 sequence: CASARPGQETQYF. CDR3 in DNA: TGCGCCAGCGCGCGCCCTGGACAGGAGACCCAGTACTTC.

This clone came up a few times. Other DNA sequences within the sample encode an identical CDR3. The chain employs TRBV30 and TRBJ2-7, with D hard to call. Looked up from germline, CDR1 is GTSNPN and CDR2 is SVGIG (reference sequence). Trimming removed 2 bases from V and 3 bases from J, with 5 bases in between. This CDR3 comprises 11 residues. The CDR3 sequence: CAWSTDYEQYF. CDR3 DNA sequence: TGTGCCTGGAGTACGGACTACGAGCAGTACTTC. Looking up the rest from reference TRBV30 and TRBJ2-7 gives the full variable domain: SQTIHQWPATLVQPVGSPLSLECTVEGTSNPNLYWYRQAAGRGLQLLFYSVGIGQISSEVPQNLSASRPQDRQFILSSKKLLLSDSGFYLCAWSTDYEQYFGPGTRLTVT.

This rearrangement joins TRBV7-9 to TRBJ2-7, with a possible D match to TRBD2 (6 bases). Germline V lookup: CDR1 SEHNR, CDR2 FQNEAQ (reference sequence). Trimming shortened V by 5 bases and J by 0 bases, and 17 bases separated the two germline ends. The CDR3 runs 16 residues. As DNA, the CDR3 is TGTGCCAGCAGCGATAGCGGATATGGAAGCTCCTACGAGCAGTACTTC. The encoded protein is CASSDSGYGSSYEQYF.

This rearrangement joins TRBV18 to TRBJ2-1; D is undetermined. V lost 2 bases and J 11 bases, leaving 13 bases between the germline ends. Germline-derived CDR1 and CDR2 are KGHSH and LQKENI. The CDR3 is made up of 13 amino acids. The CDR3 coding sequence is TGTGCCAGCTCACCAAACCTAGATAGTAAGCAGTTCTTC. Protein: CASSPNLDSKQFF. Together with reference TRBV18 and TRBJ2-1, the CDR3 gives the full variable domain: NAGVMQNPRHLVRRRGQEARLRCSPMKGHSHVYWYRQLPEEGLKFMVYLQKENIIDESGMPKERFSAEFPKEGPSILRIQQVVRGDSAAYFCASSPNLDSKQFFGPGTRLTVL.

The V call is TRBV9, the J call TRBJ1-4, with D possibly matching TRBD1 (6 bases). Germline CDR1 reads SGDLS; CDR2 reads YYNGEE. This CDR3 is 17 amino acids long. V lost 3 bases and J lost 6, with 21 bases in between. CDR3 bases: TGTGCCAGCAGCGCCGCGAGCCGCACAGGGTGGTATGAAAAACTGTTTTTT. Protein sequence: CASSAASRTGWYEKLFF.

The chain employs TRBV10-2 and TRBJ2-7; D tentatively reads TRBD1 or TRBD2 (5 bases each). CDR1 WSHSY and CDR2 SAAADI come from the germline V gene. The length of the CDR3 is 13 residues. The V end lost 7 bases, the J end lost 0 bases, and 10 bases lay between the germline ends. The DNA for the CDR3 is TGCGCCAGCATTCCCGGGGCCTCCTACGAGCAGTACTTC. Its protein is CASIPGASYEQYF.

CDR3 protein: CARSLLREGPTGELFF. The CDR3 region has the DNA TGTGCCAGAAGCTTATTAAGGGAGGGCCCAACCGGGGAGCTGTTTTTT. The V and J genes are TRBV7-5 and TRBJ2-2; whether TRBD2, the table's D call, matches the DNA was not checked. TRBV7-5 is designated a pseudogene. The CDR3 loop spans 16 amino acids.

V and J are TRBV7-9 and TRBJ2-3; D uncertain. V lost 5 bases and J lost 2, with 5 bases in between. Germline V lookup: CDR1 SEHNR, CDR2 FQNEAQ (reference sequence). CDR3 length: 12 residues. The CDR3 DNA reads TGTGCCAGCAGCCCCCCCACAGATACGCAGTATTTT. It yields the protein CASSPPTDTQYF. Full variable domain (outside the CDR3, taken from reference TRBV7-9 and TRBJ2-3): DTGVSQNPRHKITKRGQNVTFRCDPISEHNRLYWYRQTLGQGPEFLTYFQNEAQLEKSRLLSDRFSAERPKGSFSTLEIQRTEQGDSAMYLCASSPPTDTQYFGPGTRLTVL.

The chain combines TRBV19 with TRBJ2-2; 11 positions match TRBD2. Germline trimming cut 4 bases from V and 5 bases from J; bases unmatched to any gene: 6. Germline CDR1 LNHDA, CDR2 SQIVND (reference sequence). The CDR3 covers 16 residues. CDR3 sequence: CASSTLAGDVTGELFF. The CDR3 DNA is TGTGCCAGTAGTACACTAGCGGGAGACGTTACCGGGGAGCTGTTTTTT.

This chain joins TRBV30 and TRBJ2-3; TRBD2 aligns across 9 bases. Germline trimming cut 2 bases from V and 1 base from J; bases unmatched to any gene: 7. CDR1 and CDR2 (germline): GTSNPN, SVGIG (reference sequence). CDR3 length: 16 amino acids. The CDR3 reads CAWSSTRTSGTDTQYF. The CDR3 nucleotides read TGTGCCTGGAGTTCGACCCGGACTAGCGGCACAGATACGCAGTATTTT.

The V and J genes are TRBV10-3 and TRBJ2-7, with TRBD1 identical over 8 bases. There are 14 residues in the CDR3. From germline, CDR1 is ENHRY and CDR2 SYGVKD. J gave up 3 bases and V 4 bases, and 5 bases lay outside the gene matches. CDR3 residues: CAISGGTGIYEQYF. CDR3 in DNA: TGTGCCATCAGTGGGGGGACAGGCATCTACGAGCAGTACTTC.

Note on this clone: Different DNA sequences within this sample yield the same CDR3. The rearrangement joins TRBV7-2 to TRBJ1-4; TRBD1 aligns across 9 bases. Trimming at V came to 5 bases and at J to 5 bases, leaving 6 bases not matched to a gene. CDR1 is SGHTA and CDR2 is FQGNSA in the germline V gene. The CDR3 extends over 15 amino acids. The DNA of the CDR3 is TGTGCCAGCAGCGTACAGGGGGCAGGCAATGAAAAACTGTTTTTT. Translation: CASSVQGAGNEKLFF.

The chain uses TRBV7-2 and TRBJ1-2, with unresolved D. Germline-derived CDR1 and CDR2 are SGHTA and FQGNSA. Deletions cut 5 bases from V and 4 bases from J, with 14 bases between. The CDR3 length is 14 residues. The CDR3 nucleotides are TGTGCCAGCAGCCCGGTCGGCCCTTTCTATGGCTACACCTTC. This gives the protein CASSPVGPFYGYTF. Combining the CDR3 with reference TRBV7-2 and TRBJ1-2 gives the whole variable domain GAGVSQSPSNKVTEKGKDVELRCDPISGHTALYWYRQSLGQGLEFLIYFQGNSAPDKSGLPSDRFSAERTGGSVSTLTIQRTQQEDSAVYLCASSPVGPFYGYTFGSGTRLTVV.

The chain combines TRBV7-2 with TRBJ1-1; 9 bases match TRBD1. The CDR3 runs 14 residues. V shed 3 bases and J 3 bases; nucleotides not matched to a gene: 2. Germline loops: CDR1 SGHTA, CDR2 FQGNSA. The CDR3 region is CASSFRTGDTEAFF. CDR3 nucleotides: TGTGCCAGCAGCTTTAGGACAGGGGACACTGAAGCTTTCTTT. The variable domain in full, completed from reference TRBV7-2 and TRBJ1-1, reads GAGVSQSPSNKVTEKGKDVELRCDPISGHTALYWYRQSLGQGLEFLIYFQGNSAPDKSGLPSDRFSAERTGGSVSTLTIQRTQQEDSAVYLCASSFRTGDTEAFFGQGTRLTVV.

CDR3 bases: TGTGCCAGCAGTTACGGGACAGGGAGCTATGGCTACACCTTC. This codes for CASSYGTGSYGYTF. The chain combines TRBV6-6 with TRBJ1-2; TRBD1 agrees at 9 bases. CDR1 is MNHNY, CDR2 SVGAGI, per germline (reference sequence). The trim removed 2 bases at V and 4 bases at J, leaving 2 bases unmatched. The CDR3 runs to 14 residues.

The rearrangement uses TRBV9 and TRBJ2-2; 9 nucleotides line up with TRBD2. The CDR3 totals 16 residues. CDR1 and CDR2 (germline): SGDLS, YYNGEE. J was trimmed by 0 bases and V by 3 bases; bases with no gene match: 3. Written as DNA, the CDR3 is TGTGCCAGCAGCGCCGCTAGCGGGGCGAACACCGGGGAGCTGTTTTTT. It translates to CASSAASGANTGELFF.

The rearrangement uses TRBV6-1 and TRBJ1-4, with D unresolved. Germline V gene lookup returns CDR1 MNHNS and CDR2 SASEGT. CDR3 size: 16 residues. V was trimmed by 1 base and J by 2 bases, leaving 11 bases between them. The chain's CDR3 is CASSEGVRTTNEKLFF. CDR3 DNA sequence: TGTGCCAGCAGTGAAGGCGTGAGAACGACTAATGAAAAACTGTTTTTT.

V and J are TRBV19 and TRBJ1-4; a weak D match, TRBD1 (5 bases). The ends were cut back, 6 bases at V and 7 bases at J, with 15 bases in the middle. Per the germline V gene, CDR1 is LNHDA and CDR2 is SQIVND (reference sequence). The CDR3 spans 14 residues. CDR3 region: CASRTGTVTEKLFF. In DNA form, the CDR3 reads TGTGCCAGTAGGACCGGGACCGTCACTGAAAAACTGTTTTTT.

In regard to this clone: A much larger clone differs by one base, so this may be a read error. V usage is TRBV5-6 and J usage is TRBJ1-1; maybe TRBD1 (5 bases). V dropped 8 bases and J dropped 3 bases, with 14 bases sitting between them. This CDR3 region has 13 residues. Germline assignment: CDR1 SGHDT and CDR2 YYEEEE. CDR3 region: CASRGGMDTEAFF. The CDR3 DNA sequence: TGTGCCAGTAGGGGAGGAATGGACACTGAAGCTTTCTTT.

V is TRBV9 and J is TRBJ2-7, with 7 bases lining up with TRBD1. The CDR3 runs to 15 residues. The ends lost 1 base at V and 2 bases at J; junction bases unmatched: 6. Germline CDR1 is SGDLS and CDR2 is YYNGEE. CDR3 sequence: CASSVSGQATYEQYF. The CDR3 DNA is TGTGCCAGCAGCGTAAGTGGACAGGCCACCTACGAGCAGTACTTC.

In this sample, this clone turned up once. The chain recombines TRBV19 with TRBJ2-7; D gene ambiguous. Germline V CDR1 and CDR2: LNHDA, SQIVND (reference sequence). This CDR3 is 15 amino acids long. Trimming pared 3 bases from V and 5 bases from J, leaving 17 bases between. For the CDR3, the DNA is TGTGCCAGTAGTATGGGTCTACAGCTTTGGAACGAGCAGTACTTC. Translated, it gives CASSMGLQLWNEQYF. The full variable domain, in which reference TRBV19 and TRBJ2-7 provide the parts outside the CDR3, is DGGITQSPKYLFRKEGQNVTLSCEQNLNHDAMYWYRQDPGQGLRLIYYSQIVNDFQKGDIAEGYSVSREKKESFPLTVTSAQKNPTAFYLCASSMGLQLWNEQYFGPGTRLTVT.

The chain uses TRBV21-1 and TRBJ2-7. TRBV21-1 is a documented pseudogene. The CDR3 has 12 residues. The CDR3 loop reads CASSKGRDEQYF. Here the CDR3 DNA reads TGTGCCAGCAGCAAAGGGCGCGACGAGCAGTACTTC.

The chain combines TRBV9 with TRBJ2-3, with 8 bases aligning to TRBD2. This CDR3 region has 15 residues. After removal of 4 bases from V and 4 bases from J, the junction contained 8 bases not matched to a gene. Germline assignment: CDR1 SGDLS and CDR2 YYNGEE. The CDR3 bases are TGTGCCAGCAGCTCAACGCGGGGGGAATCAGATACGCAGTATTTT. It specifies CASSSTRGESDTQYF.

This rearrangement joins TRBV30 to TRBJ2-1; TRBD1 matches 8 bases. Germline-derived CDR1 and CDR2 are GTSNPN and SVGIG (reference sequence). The V and J ends lost 8 bases and 6 bases, in that order; junction bases with no gene match: 3. This CDR3 region has 11 residues. The CDR3 nucleotides are TGTGCCGGGGACAGGTCCAATGAGCAGTTCTTC. Translation: CAGDRSNEQFF.

V gene TRBV11-2 combines with J gene TRBJ2-7; no firm D call. There are 13 residues in the CDR3. CDR1 and CDR2 from the germline V gene are SGHAT and FQNNGV. The V and J ends lost 3 bases and 2 bases respectively, with 8 bases between them. The CDR3 is CASSFRNTYEQYF. The CDR3 DNA reads TGTGCCAGCAGCTTTAGGAATACCTACGAGCAGTACTTC. Using reference TRBV11-2 and TRBJ2-7 for the parts outside the CDR3, the full variable domain is EAGVAQSPRYKIIEKRQSVAFWCNPISGHATLYWYQQILGQGPKLLIQFQNNGVVDDSQLPKDRFSAERLKGVDSTLKIQPAKLEDSAVYLCASSFRNTYEQYFGPGTRLTVT.

The gene calls are TRBV9 and TRBJ2-1; no clear D. Germline values: CDR1 SGDLS, CDR2 YYNGEE. There are 11 residues in the CDR3. Trimming stripped 3 bases from V and 9 bases from J, with 7 bases between. CDR3 protein: CASSAEREQFF. Written as DNA, the CDR3 is TGTGCCAGCAGCGCAGAGCGTGAGCAGTTCTTC.

Worth noting for this clone: In the same sample, other DNA sequences code for this CDR3. This rearrangement joins TRBV6-5 to TRBJ1-2; 7 bases line up with TRBD1. The CDR3 has 13 amino acids. CDR1 is MNHEY, CDR2 SVGAGI, per germline. The ends lost 6 bases at V and 7 bases at J; junction bases unmatched: 8. The CDR3 loop is CASSRQGGSGYTF. The CDR3 nucleotides are TGTGCCAGCAGCCGACAGGGTGGCAGTGGCTACACCTTC.

The chain couples TRBV5-4 to TRBJ1-1; TRBD1 might be the D (6 bases). The CDR3 extends over 16 amino acids. Germline values: CDR1 SGHNT, CDR2 YYREEE (reference sequence). The V end lost 4 bases, the J end lost 1 base, and 17 bases lay between the germline ends. CDR3 residues: CASSPGRGFGNTEAFF. The CDR3 region has the DNA TGTGCCAGCAGCCCCGGGAGGGGGTTCGGGAACACTGAAGCTTTCTTT.

V is TRBV6-1 and J is TRBJ2-7, with 7 bases that match TRBD2. V trimming: 4 bases; J trimming: 0 bases; junction bases outside the gene matches: 9. The CDR3 length is 16 residues. The germline gives CDR1 MNHNS, CDR2 SASEGT. CDR3 protein: CASSGGRDFSSYEQYF. The DNA of the CDR3 is TGTGCCAGCAGTGGGGGGAGGGATTTTAGCTCCTACGAGCAGTACTTC.